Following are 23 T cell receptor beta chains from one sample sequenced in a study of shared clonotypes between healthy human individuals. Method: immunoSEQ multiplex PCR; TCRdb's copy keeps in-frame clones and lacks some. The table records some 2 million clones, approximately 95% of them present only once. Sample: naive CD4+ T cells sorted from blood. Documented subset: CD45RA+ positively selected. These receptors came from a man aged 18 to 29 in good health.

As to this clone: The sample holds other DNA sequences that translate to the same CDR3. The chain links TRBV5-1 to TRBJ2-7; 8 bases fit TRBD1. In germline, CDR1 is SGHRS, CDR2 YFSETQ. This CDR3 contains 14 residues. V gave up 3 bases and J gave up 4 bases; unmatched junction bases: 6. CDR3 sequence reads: CASSSRDRTYEQYF. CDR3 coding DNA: TGCGCCAGCAGCTCCCGGGACAGGACTTACGAGCAGTACTTC. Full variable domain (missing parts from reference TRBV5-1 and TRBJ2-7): KAGVTQTPRYLIKTRGQQVTLSCSPISGHRSVSWYQQTPGQGLQFLFEYFSETQRNKGNFPGRFSGRQFSNSRSEMNVSTLELGDSALYLCASSSRDRTYEQYFGPGTRLTVT.

The DNA for the CDR3 is TGTGCCAGCAGCTTGGAGTGGGTTTCCTCCTATAATTCACCCCTCCACTTT. This sequence encodes CASSLEWVSSYNSPLHF. This chain links TRBV5-5 with TRBJ1-6; D gene unclear. The V gene lost 0 bases and the J gene lost 0 bases, with 10 bases spanning the gap. This CDR3 has 17 amino acids. Germline V CDR1 and CDR2: SGHKS, YYEKEE (reference sequence).

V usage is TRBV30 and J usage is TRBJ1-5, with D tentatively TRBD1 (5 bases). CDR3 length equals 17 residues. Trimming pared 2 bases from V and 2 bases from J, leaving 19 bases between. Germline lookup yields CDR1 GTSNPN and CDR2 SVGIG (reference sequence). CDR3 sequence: CAWSKRGNRPGNQPQHF. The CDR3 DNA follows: TGTGCCTGGAGTAAGAGGGGCAACAGGCCAGGCAATCAGCCCCAGCATTTT.

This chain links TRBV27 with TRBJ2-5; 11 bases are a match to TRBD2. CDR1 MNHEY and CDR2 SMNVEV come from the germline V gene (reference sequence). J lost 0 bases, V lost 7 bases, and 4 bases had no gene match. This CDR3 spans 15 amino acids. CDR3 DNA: TGTGCCAGCAACCGACTAGCGGGGAACCAAGAGACCCAGTACTTC. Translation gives CASNRLAGNQETQYF.

CDR3 amino acids: CASSESLGQPHLRYF. In DNA, the CDR3 is TGCGCCAGCAGTGAGTCTTTGGGGCAGCCCCATCTTAGGTACTTC. The V gene is TRBV10-1, the J gene TRBJ2-7; weak D call: TRBD1 (5 bases). The CDR3 is made up of 15 amino acids. The V gene's germline CDR1 is WNHNN and CDR2 SYGVQD (reference sequence). V dropped 0 bases and J dropped 12 bases, with 21 bases sitting between them.

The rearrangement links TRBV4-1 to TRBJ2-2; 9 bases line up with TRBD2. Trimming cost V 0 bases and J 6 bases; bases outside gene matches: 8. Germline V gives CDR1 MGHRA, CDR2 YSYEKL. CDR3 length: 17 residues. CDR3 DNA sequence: TGCGCCAGCAGCCAAGAAACGGCGGGAGGGTTCCCCGGGGAGCTGTTTTTT. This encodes CASSQETAGGFPGELFF.

The CDR3 DNA reads as TGTGCCAGCAAGACCGAGTCCAGGGTGGGAGAAAAACTGTTTTTT. This gives the protein CASKTESRVGEKLFF. The chain has TRBV6-6 and TRBJ1-4, with D perhaps TRBD1 (5 bases). The germline gives CDR1 MNHNY, CDR2 SVGAGI (reference sequence). V was clipped by 7 bases and J by 8 bases, with 20 bases between them. This CDR3 region has 15 residues.

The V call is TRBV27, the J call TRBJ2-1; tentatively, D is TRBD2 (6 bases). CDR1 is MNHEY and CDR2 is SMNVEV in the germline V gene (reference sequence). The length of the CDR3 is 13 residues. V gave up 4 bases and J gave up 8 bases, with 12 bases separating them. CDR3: CASSYRGYYEQFF. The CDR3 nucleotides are TGTGCCAGCAGTTACCGGGGGTACTATGAGCAGTTCTTC.

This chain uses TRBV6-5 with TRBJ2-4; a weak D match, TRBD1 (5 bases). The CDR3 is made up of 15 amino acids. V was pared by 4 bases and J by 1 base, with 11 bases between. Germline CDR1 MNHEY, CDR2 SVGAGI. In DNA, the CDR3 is TGTGCCAGCAGTTTATCATCAGGGGCCAAAAACATTCAGTACTTC. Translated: CASSLSSGAKNIQYF.

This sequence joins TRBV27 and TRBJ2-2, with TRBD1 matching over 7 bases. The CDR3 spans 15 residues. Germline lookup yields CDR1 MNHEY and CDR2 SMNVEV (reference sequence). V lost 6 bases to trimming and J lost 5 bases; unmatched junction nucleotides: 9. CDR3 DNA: TGTGCCAGCAGACGTCCGGGACAGACAACCGGGGAGCTGTTTTTT. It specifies CASRRPGQTTGELFF.

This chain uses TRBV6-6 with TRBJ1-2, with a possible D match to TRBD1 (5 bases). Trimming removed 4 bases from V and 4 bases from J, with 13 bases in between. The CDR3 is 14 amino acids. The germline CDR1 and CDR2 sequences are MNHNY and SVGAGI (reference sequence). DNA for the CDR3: TGTGCCAGCAGTTCCAGTAGGGGCAGCTATGGCTACACCTTC. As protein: CASSSSRGSYGYTF.

In nucleotides, the CDR3 is TGTGCCAGTAGTATATCATCGGTGCTGACAGCTTACACAGATACGCAGTATTTT. Its translation: CASSISSVLTAYTDTQYF. The chain uses TRBV19 and TRBJ2-3, with D maybe TRBD1 (5 bases). The V end was cut by 2 bases, the J end by 2 bases, with 20 bases between. This CDR3 has 18 residues. Germline V gene sequence: CDR1 LNHDA, CDR2 SQIVND (reference sequence).

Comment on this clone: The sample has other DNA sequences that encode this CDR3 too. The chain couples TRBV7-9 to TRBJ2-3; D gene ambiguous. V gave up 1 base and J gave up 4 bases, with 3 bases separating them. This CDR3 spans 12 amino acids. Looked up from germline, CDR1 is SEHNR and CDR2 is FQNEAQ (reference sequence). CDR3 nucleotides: TGTGCCAGCAGCTTAGATTCAGATACGCAGTATTTT. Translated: CASSLDSDTQYF.

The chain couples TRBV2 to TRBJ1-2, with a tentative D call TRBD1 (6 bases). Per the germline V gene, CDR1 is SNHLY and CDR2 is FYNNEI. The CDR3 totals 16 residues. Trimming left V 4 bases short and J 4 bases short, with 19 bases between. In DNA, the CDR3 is TGTGCCAGCAGTGCAAAACAGGGATATGGGCTCTATGGCTACACCTTC. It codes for CASSAKQGYGLYGYTF. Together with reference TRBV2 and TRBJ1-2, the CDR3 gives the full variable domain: EPEVTQTPSHQVTQMGQEVILRCVPISNHLYFYWYRQILGQKVEFLVSFYNNEISEKSEIFDDQFSVERPDGSNFTLKIRSTKLEDSAMYFCASSAKQGYGLYGYTFGSGTRLTVV.

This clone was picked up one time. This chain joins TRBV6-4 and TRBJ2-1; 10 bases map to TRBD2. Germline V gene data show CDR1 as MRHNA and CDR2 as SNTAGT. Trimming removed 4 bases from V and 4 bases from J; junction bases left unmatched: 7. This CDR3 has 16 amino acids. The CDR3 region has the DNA TGTGCCAGCAGTGTCCAGCGGGGGGGCCCTTACAATGAGCAGTTCTTC. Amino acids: CASSVQRGGPYNEQFF.

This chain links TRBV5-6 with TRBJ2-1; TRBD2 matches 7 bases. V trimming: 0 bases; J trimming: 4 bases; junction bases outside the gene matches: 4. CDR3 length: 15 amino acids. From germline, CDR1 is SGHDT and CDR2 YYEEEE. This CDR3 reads CASSLVGGGYNEQFF. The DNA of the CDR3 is TGTGCCAGCAGCTTGGTCGGGGGAGGGTACAATGAGCAGTTCTTC.

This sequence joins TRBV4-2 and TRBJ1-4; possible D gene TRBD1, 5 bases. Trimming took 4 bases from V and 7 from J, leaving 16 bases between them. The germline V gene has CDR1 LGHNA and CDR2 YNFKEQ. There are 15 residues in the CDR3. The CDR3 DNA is TGTGCCAGCAGCCCCCAAGCCAGGGTGTCTGAAAAACTGTTTTTT. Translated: CASSPQARVSEKLFF.

In nucleotides, the CDR3 is TGTGCCAGCGAGAGAATTACTAACTATGGCTACACCTTC. Protein: CASERITNYGYTF. The chain links TRBV2 to TRBJ1-2; unclear D gene. Looked up from germline, CDR1 is SNHLY and CDR2 is FYNNEI. Trimming shortened V by 8 bases and J by 0 bases, and 10 bases separated the two germline ends. This CDR3 region has 13 residues. The full variable domain, rest sourced from reference TRBV2 and TRBJ1-2, is EPEVTQTPSHQVTQMGQEVILRCVPISNHLYFYWYRQILGQKVEFLVSFYNNEISEKSEIFDDQFSVERPDGSNFTLKIRSTKLEDSAMYFCASERITNYGYTFGSGTRLTVV.

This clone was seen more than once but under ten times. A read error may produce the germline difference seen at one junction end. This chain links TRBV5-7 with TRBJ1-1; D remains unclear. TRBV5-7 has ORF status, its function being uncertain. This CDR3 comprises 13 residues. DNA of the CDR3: TGTGCCAGCAGCGTTGGGAGGGTACGGTTCTGGCTCTTT. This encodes CASSVGRVRFWLF.

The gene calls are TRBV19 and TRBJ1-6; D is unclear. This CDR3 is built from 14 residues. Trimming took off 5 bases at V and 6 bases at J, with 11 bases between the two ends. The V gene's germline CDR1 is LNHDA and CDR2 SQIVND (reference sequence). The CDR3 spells CASSPGVGNSPLHF. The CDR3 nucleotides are TGTGCCAGTAGTCCTGGGGTAGGTAATTCACCCCTCCACTTT.

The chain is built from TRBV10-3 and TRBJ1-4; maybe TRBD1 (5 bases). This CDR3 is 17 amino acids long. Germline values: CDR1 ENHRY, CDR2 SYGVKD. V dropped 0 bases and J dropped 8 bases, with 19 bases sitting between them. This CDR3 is CAISESSSGEGREKLFF. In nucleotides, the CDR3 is TGTGCCATCAGTGAGTCGAGTTCGGGGGAAGGAAGGGAAAAACTGTTTTTT.

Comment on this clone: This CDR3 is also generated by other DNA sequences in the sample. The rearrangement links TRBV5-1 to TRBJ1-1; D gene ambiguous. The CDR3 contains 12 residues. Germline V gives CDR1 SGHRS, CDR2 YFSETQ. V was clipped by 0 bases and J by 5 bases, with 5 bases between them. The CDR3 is CASSLGYTEAFF. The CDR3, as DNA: TGCGCCAGCAGCTTGGGTTATACTGAAGCTTTCTTT.

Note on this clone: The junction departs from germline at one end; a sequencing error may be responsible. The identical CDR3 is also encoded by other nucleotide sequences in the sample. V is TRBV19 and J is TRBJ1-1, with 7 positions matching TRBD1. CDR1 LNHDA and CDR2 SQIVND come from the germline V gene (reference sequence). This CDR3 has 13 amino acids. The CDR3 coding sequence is TGTGCCAGTAGCGGGACAGCGAACACTGAAGCCTTCTTT. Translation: CASSGTANTEAFF.